The 14 T cell receptor beta chains below all came from one sample that was sequenced in a study of blood T cell repertoires in COVID-19. Some clones are missing from TCRdb's copy, which holds only in-frame ones; the method was immunoSEQ multiplex PCR. The sample contains under 300,000 clones, under 90% of which appear only once. The sample consisted of PBMCs or T cells enriched from blood (not recorded which). These receptors all stem from a woman in her thirties or forties who had recovered from COVID-19.

This clone was seen a handful of times. The CDR3 spells CASSPTSGRGEQYF. DNA for the CDR3: TGTGCCAGCAGTCCGACTAGCGGGAGGGGGGAGCAGTACTTC. The chain couples TRBV2 to TRBJ2-7; TRBD2 aligns across 14 bases. Trimming cost V 5 bases and J 7 bases; bases outside gene matches: 4. The CDR3 length is 14 residues. Looked up from germline, CDR1 is SNHLY and CDR2 is FYNNEI.

This clone occurred once. The gene calls are TRBV5-1 and TRBJ1-3; D call uncertain. V lost 1 base to trimming and J lost 2 bases, with 7 bases between them. Germline values: CDR1 SGHRS, CDR2 YFSETQ. The CDR3 covers 14 residues. CDR3 sequence (DNA): TGCGCCAGCAGCTTGATCGGGGCTGGAAACACCATATATTTT. It translates to CASSLIGAGNTIYF.

This chain links TRBV7-8 with TRBJ1-5; D ambiguous. The CDR3 runs to 14 residues. The V gene lost 1 base and the J gene lost 5 bases, with 9 bases spanning the gap. Germline CDR1 reads SGHVS; CDR2 reads FQNEAQ. The CDR3, as DNA: TGTGCCAGCAGCTTAGATCGGGTCTATCAGCCCCAGCATTTT. The encoded protein is CASSLDRVYQPQHF.

V is TRBV5-4 and J is TRBJ2-2, with a possible D match to TRBD1 (6 bases). V dropped 4 bases and J dropped 1 base, with 8 bases sitting between them. In germline, CDR1 is SGHNT, CDR2 YYREEE (reference sequence). This CDR3 has 14 amino acids. The CDR3 sequence is CASSADRNTGELFF. The DNA for the CDR3 is TGTGCCAGCAGCGCGGACAGGAACACCGGGGAGCTGTTTTTT.

The chain links TRBV7-2 to TRBJ2-1, with D unresolved. V was cut by 1 base and J by 4 bases, with 14 bases left in between. Germline CDR1 SGHTA, CDR2 FQGNSA. The CDR3 consists of 16 residues. In nucleotides, the CDR3 is TGTGCCAGCAGCTTAGTGTGGCCGCCCACGTACAATGAGCAGTTCTTC. Its translation: CASSLVWPPTYNEQFF.

The V call is TRBV7-9, the J call TRBJ1-2; D ambiguous. Trimming removed 0 bases at V and 6 bases at J, with 26 bases between. This CDR3 is 19 amino acids long. The germline gives CDR1 SEHNR, CDR2 FQNEAQ (reference sequence). The CDR3 is CASSLASGLRLSPVNGYTF. The DNA for the CDR3 is TGTGCCAGCAGCTTAGCTTCCGGACTCAGACTCAGCCCGGTAAATGGCTACACCTTC.

The chain uses TRBV19 and TRBJ1-5; D is possibly TRBD1 (5 bases). The CDR3 loop spans 17 amino acids. CDR1 is LNHDA, CDR2 SQIVND, per germline (reference sequence). The V end was cut by 4 bases, the J end by 1 base, with 17 bases between. CDR3 sequence: CASSNNGEGVSNQPQHF. The CDR3 nucleotides are TGTGCCAGTAGTAATAATGGGGAAGGGGTGAGCAATCAGCCCCAGCATTTT.

A few counts support this clone. In the same sample, other DNA sequences code for this CDR3. The V call is TRBV28, the J call TRBJ1-1; 9 bases agree with TRBD1. Germline CDR1 reads MDHEN; CDR2 reads SYDVKM. The CDR3 covers 14 residues. V was clipped by 4 bases and J by 1 base; unmatched bases: 1. DNA for the CDR3: TGTGCCAGCAGTTCGGGACAGGGGAACACTGAAGCTTTCTTT. Translating it yields CASSSGQGNTEAFF.

The chain's CDR3 is CASSDGGQGWYNEQFF. The CDR3, as DNA: TGTGCCAGCAGTGACGGCGGACAGGGGTGGTACAATGAGCAGTTCTTC. This rearrangement joins TRBV2 to TRBJ2-1; 9 bases are shared with TRBD1. CDR1 and CDR2 (germline): SNHLY, FYNNEI. The V segment lost 3 bases and the J segment 4 bases; nucleotides outside the gene matches: 7. CDR3 size: 16 residues. The variable domain in full, with the rest retrieved from reference TRBV2 and TRBJ2-1, is EPEVTQTPSHQVTQMGQEVILRCVPISNHLYFYWYRQILGQKVEFLVSFYNNEISEKSEIFDDQFSVERPDGSNFTLKIRSTKLEDSAMYFCASSDGGQGWYNEQFFGPGTRLTVL.

As regards this clone: The same CDR3 arises from other DNA sequences in this sample as well. CDR3 coding DNA: TGCGCCAGCAGCCAAGACAGGGGAGATCAGCCCCAGCATTTT. Translation gives CASSQDRGDQPQHF. J is TRBJ1-5 and V is TRBV4-1; a weak D match, TRBD1 (6 bases). The V and J ends lost 0 bases and 5 bases respectively, with 8 bases between them. CDR1 is MGHRA and CDR2 is YSYEKL in the germline V gene. The CDR3 loop spans 14 amino acids.

CDR3 sequence reads: CASSFPGSKGTEAFF. DNA for the CDR3: TGTGCCAGCAGCTTCCCCGGGTCCAAAGGCACTGAAGCTTTCTTT. V usage is TRBV5-4 and J usage is TRBJ1-1; D is unclear. This CDR3 has 15 amino acids. The V gene's germline CDR1 is SGHNT and CDR2 YYREEE (reference sequence). The V end was cut by 2 bases, the J end by 4 bases, with 15 bases between.

V usage is TRBV5-1 and J usage is TRBJ2-2; TRBD2 is a possible D gene (6 bases). The CDR3 sequence is 15 residues long. Germline V gene data show CDR1 as SGHRS and CDR2 as YFSETQ. V was cut by 1 base and J by 3 bases, with 10 bases left in between. The CDR3 nucleotides are TGCGCCAGCAGCTTGAGAGGCGGGGACACCGGGGAGCTGTTTTTT. Protein: CASSLRGGDTGELFF.

This chain connects TRBV24-1 to TRBJ1-5, with 7 bases aligning to TRBD1. This CDR3 spans 15 amino acids. V lost 4 bases to trimming and J lost 2 bases; unmatched junction nucleotides: 4. CDR1 is KGHDR, CDR2 SFDVKD, per germline. CDR3 coding DNA: TGTGCCACCAGTGAAGGGGGCAGGGGCAATCAGCCCCAGCATTTT. Its protein product is CATSEGGRGNQPQHF.

The V gene is TRBV10-1, the J gene TRBJ1-1, with D maybe TRBD1 (5 bases). V was cut by 8 bases and J by 8 bases, with 12 bases left in between. The CDR3 loop spans 11 amino acids. Germline CDR1 and CDR2: WNHNN and SYGVQD (reference sequence). The CDR3 reads CASELGHEAFF. The DNA for the CDR3 is TGCGCCAGCGAGCTTGGACACGAAGCTTTCTTT.